Listed here are 23 T cell receptor beta chains from one sample, sequenced in a study of Ad26.COV2.S vaccination and SARS-CoV-2 variants. Treatment meaning: 15 to 20 received Ad26.COV2.S at low or high dose, single or two shots; 5 received placebo; per-sample allocation not given. The investigators took samples on day 63 after the first vaccine or placebo injection. TCRdb's table, derived via immunoSEQ multiplex PCR, lists solely in-frame clones and lacks some. The sample yields about 320,000 clones, roughly 80% seen once. The sample here was peripheral blood, taken in a trial of Ad26.COV2.S vaccine versus placebo. These receptors were collected from a person between 18 and 65 years old who received the Ad26.COV2.S COVID-19 vaccine or a placebo.

This sequence joins TRBV6-1 and TRBJ2-5; possible D gene TRBD2, 5 bases. The CDR3 is made up of 17 amino acids. The V and J ends lost 1 base and 2 bases respectively, with 17 bases between them. The germline V gene has CDR1 MNHNS and CDR2 SASEGT. The CDR3 here is CASSEGVSVYIQETQYF. CDR3 coding DNA: TGTGCCAGCAGTGAAGGGGTTAGCGTATATATTCAAGAGACCCAGTACTTC.

The chain uses TRBV19 and TRBJ2-3; D may be TRBD1 (5 bases). From germline, CDR1 is LNHDA and CDR2 SQIVND (reference sequence). The CDR3 covers 15 residues. Trimming removed 1 base at V and 1 base at J, with 9 bases between. CDR3 DNA: TGTGCCAGTAGTATAGCGGTCAGGGGCACAGATACGCAGTATTTT. Its protein is CASSIAVRGTDTQYF.

This chain uses TRBV4-1 with TRBJ1-5, with TRBD1 matching 12 bases. From germline, CDR1 is MGHRA and CDR2 YSYEKL. The CDR3 totals 16 residues. The junction had 7 bases not matched to a gene; V was cut back by 3 bases and J by 7 bases. This CDR3 is CASSQPGQGAGQPQHF. The CDR3 nucleotides read TGCGCCAGCAGCCAGCCGGGACAGGGGGCAGGGCAGCCCCAGCATTTT.

This rearrangement joins TRBV19 to TRBJ1-2; D not certain. Germline CDR1 is LNHDA and CDR2 is SQIVND (reference sequence). V gave up 6 bases and J gave up 0 bases, with 11 bases separating them. The CDR3 length is 14 residues. The CDR3 nucleotides are TGTGCCAGTAGGGACGCCCAGCCTAACTATGGCTACACCTTC. As protein: CASRDAQPNYGYTF.

Remarks on this clone: Additional DNA sequences in this sample encode the identical CDR3. The chain joins TRBV29-1 to TRBJ1-1; D might be TRBD1 (6 bases). The CDR3 consists of 12 residues. From germline, CDR1 is SQVTM and CDR2 ANQGSEA. The V gene lost 4 bases and the J gene lost 4 bases, with 10 bases spanning the gap. CDR3 loop: CSVGGRGTEAFF. CDR3 coding DNA: TGCAGCGTTGGGGGCAGGGGCACTGAAGCTTTCTTT.

V and J are TRBV29-1 and TRBJ2-3; no clear D gene. The CDR3 length is 12 residues. Germline V gives CDR1 SQVTM, CDR2 ANQGSEA. Deletions cut 3 bases from V and 1 base from J, with 5 bases between. In DNA, the CDR3 is TGCAGCGTTGAGTCAGGCACAGATACGCAGTATTTT. Amino acids: CSVESGTDTQYF.

The chain joins TRBV28 to TRBJ2-3, with D perhaps matching TRBD1 (6 bases). This CDR3 spans 14 amino acids. Trimming cost V 6 bases and J 0 bases, with 10 bases left between them. Germline V gene data show CDR1 as MDHEN and CDR2 as SYDVKM. The CDR3 DNA follows: TGTGCCAGCAGCCCCGGACAGAGCACAGATACGCAGTATTTT. This sequence encodes CASSPGQSTDTQYF.

The CDR3 sequence is CASSPDQGRSYEQYF. DNA of the CDR3: TGTGCCAGCAGCCCCGACCAGGGCCGCTCCTACGAGCAGTACTTC. The V call is TRBV11-3, the J call TRBJ2-7; D possibly corresponds to TRBD1 (5 bases). V was clipped by 5 bases and J by 0 bases, with 14 bases between them. The germline CDR1 and CDR2 sequences are SGHNT and YENEEA. The CDR3 sequence is 15 residues long.

The J gene is TRBJ2-7, the V gene TRBV4-1; 11 bases map to TRBD2. The CDR3 loop spans 18 amino acids. Per the germline V gene, CDR1 is MGHRA and CDR2 is YSYEKL. Trimming took 0 bases from V and 2 from J; bases not matched to a gene: 9. The CDR3 DNA reads as TGCGCCAGCAGCCAAGATTCGCTAGCGGGGGGTCCAGCCTACGAGCAGTACTTC. Translating it yields CASSQDSLAGGPAYEQYF.

In nucleotides, the CDR3 is TGTGCCTGGAGTAGGGACAGAGGCACAGATACGCAGTATTTT. Translating it yields CAWSRDRGTDTQYF. The rearrangement joins TRBV30 to TRBJ2-3; 7 positions match TRBD1. Per the germline V gene, CDR1 is GTSNPN and CDR2 is SVGIG (reference sequence). After removal of 2 bases from V and 1 base from J, the junction contained 3 bases not matched to a gene. The CDR3 totals 14 residues. The whole variable domain, filled in from reference TRBV30 and TRBJ2-3, reads SQTIHQWPATLVQPVGSPLSLECTVEGTSNPNLYWYRQAAGRGLQLLFYSVGIGQISSEVPQNLSASRPQDRQFILSSKKLLLSDSGFYLCAWSRDRGTDTQYFGPGTRLTVL.

This sequence joins TRBV7-9 and TRBJ1-1; tentative D call: TRBD1 (6 bases). The length of the CDR3 is 17 residues. Per germline, CDR1 SEHNR and CDR2 FQNEAQ (reference sequence). The germline V and J ends were trimmed by 0 bases and 0 bases, with 14 bases remaining between them. Here the CDR3 reads CASSLAGSGGLNTEAFF. The CDR3 DNA sequence: TGTGCCAGCAGCTTAGCGGGGTCTGGGGGCTTGAACACTGAAGCTTTCTTT.

This clone was seen just once. CDR3 in DNA: TGTGCCAGCAGTGAAGGACTAGCGGGGTCAGATACGCAGTATTTT. It encodes CASSEGLAGSDTQYF. This sequence joins TRBV6-4 and TRBJ2-3; 12 nucleotides align to TRBD2. The CDR3 contains 15 residues. Germline V gives CDR1 MRHNA, CDR2 SNTAGT. V lost 3 bases, J lost 4 bases, and 2 bases stayed unmatched.

The chain joins TRBV2 to TRBJ2-3, with 8 bases matching TRBD2. Trimming removed 3 bases from V and 4 bases from J; junction bases left unmatched: 3. CDR1 SNHLY and CDR2 FYNNEI come from the germline V gene. The CDR3 runs 14 residues. The CDR3 DNA follows: TGTGCCAGCAGTGATTTGCGGGGGGCAGATACGCAGTATTTT. It is translated as CASSDLRGADTQYF.

This clone was counted a few times. This chain joins TRBV6-5 and TRBJ1-1; TRBD1 might be the D (5 bases). Germline values: CDR1 MNHEY, CDR2 SVGAGI. This CDR3 is 15 amino acids long. The germline V and J ends were trimmed by 0 bases and 6 bases, with 14 bases remaining between them. This CDR3 reads CASSYSRGGTSEAFF. The CDR3 DNA sequence: TGTGCCAGCAGTTACTCACGGGGGGGTACGTCTGAAGCTTTCTTT.

The rearrangement links TRBV18 to TRBJ1-5, with D tentatively TRBD1 (5 bases). Deletions cut 6 bases from V and 6 bases from J, with 12 bases between. Germline V gives CDR1 KGHSH, CDR2 LQKENI. The CDR3 has 13 amino acids. The CDR3 reads CASSPGTSQPQHF. CDR3 in DNA: TGTGCCAGCTCGCCCGGGACTTCTCAGCCCCAGCATTTT. The variable domain in full, completed from reference TRBV18 and TRBJ1-5, reads NAGVMQNPRHLVRRRGQEARLRCSPMKGHSHVYWYRQLPEEGLKFMVYLQKENIIDESGMPKERFSAEFPKEGPSILRIQQVVRGDSAAYFCASSPGTSQPQHFGDGTRLSIL.

The genes are TRBV7-3 and TRBJ2-5, with 12 bases aligning to TRBD2. The CDR3 is 15 residues long. Germline V lookup: CDR1 SGHTA, CDR2 FQGTGA. Trimming took 7 bases from V and 4 from J; bases not matched to a gene: 7. The DNA for the CDR3 is TGTGCCAGCACTCTAGCGGGGGGGCCACGAGAGACCCAGTACTTC. This codes for CASTLAGGPRETQYF.

The chain links TRBV28 to TRBJ2-5; D may match TRBD1 or TRBD2 (5 bases each). V lost 6 bases and J 4 bases, leaving 18 bases between the germline ends. The CDR3 covers 15 residues. In germline, CDR1 is MDHEN, CDR2 SYDVKM. The CDR3 sequence: CASRAGTQSTETQYF. The CDR3 coding sequence is TGTGCCAGCAGGGCCGGGACCCAAAGCACAGAGACCCAGTACTTC.

Only one count was recorded for this clone. The V and J genes are TRBV11-1 and TRBJ1-4; D is uncertain. V lost 4 bases and J lost 4, with 4 bases in between. The CDR3 extends over 12 amino acids. Germline assignment: CDR1 SGHAT and CDR2 FQDESV (reference sequence). In DNA, the CDR3 is TGTGCCAGCAGCTCTCGTAATGAAAAACTGTTTTTT. Translation gives CASSSRNEKLFF.

This sequence joins TRBV9 and TRBJ2-2; D not certain. The germline V and J ends were trimmed by 4 bases and 6 bases, with 13 bases remaining between them. The CDR3 loop spans 14 amino acids. Germline CDR1 SGDLS, CDR2 YYNGEE. The CDR3 bases are TGTGCCAGCAGCTTCCACCCCTCGGCCGGGGAGCTGTTTTTT. This sequence encodes CASSFHPSAGELFF.

The chain carries TRBV16 and TRBJ2-1; 8 positions agree with TRBD1. This CDR3 is 14 amino acids long. J gave up 8 bases and V 4 bases, and 7 bases lay outside the gene matches. Germline values: CDR1 KGHSY, CDR2 FQNENV. The CDR3 is CASSRRQGSDEQFF. The CDR3 DNA reads as TGTGCCAGCAGCCGTAGACAGGGGAGTGATGAGCAGTTCTTC.

This chain uses TRBV5-4 with TRBJ2-7, with TRBD2 as a possible D gene (6 bases). Germline loops: CDR1 SGHNT, CDR2 YYREEE (reference sequence). Trimming stripped 4 bases from V and 5 bases from J, with 16 bases between. The CDR3 is 14 residues long. The CDR3 is CASSRLGSTNEQYF. The CDR3 DNA sequence: TGTGCCAGCAGCCGACTAGGGAGTACAAACGAGCAGTACTTC.

This rearrangement joins TRBV12-5 to TRBJ2-6; D unresolved. The V end lost 2 bases, the J end lost 2 bases, and 7 bases lay between the germline ends. From germline, CDR1 is LGHNT and CDR2 FRNRAP. This CDR3 region has 15 residues. CDR3 DNA sequence: TGTGCTAGTGGTTTGCTCAGAGCTGGGGCCAACGTCCTGACTTTC. Protein product: CASGLLRAGANVLTF.

V gene TRBV11-2 combines with J gene TRBJ1-2, with TRBD1 as a possible D gene (5 bases). V gave up 5 bases and J gave up 5 bases, with 12 bases separating them. There are 13 residues in the CDR3. Germline assignment: CDR1 SGHAT and CDR2 FQNNGV. CDR3 sequence reads: CASSTTGFYGYTF. The CDR3 DNA follows: TGTGCCAGCAGCACAACAGGTTTTTATGGCTACACCTTC.